These T cell receptor beta chains were read from a single sample in a study of shared clonotypes between healthy human individuals. The table came from immunoSEQ multiplex PCR; TCRdb's copy has only in-frame clones and leaves some out. The sample has some 2 million clones; 85% to 95% are singletons. Sequencing was performed on naive CD8+ T cells sorted from blood. The receptors originated from a man between 18 and 35 years old in good health. Both conserved end residues are part of each CDR3. Fields, in order: J gene, clone size, D gene, V gene, CDR3 DNA, CDR3 protein. D genes are given only for firm matches. Clone size is shown for a subset of rows, as once, few, many or a class of expanded clone.

J: TRBJ2-7
size: .
D: .
V: TRBV21-1
DNA: TGTGCCAGCAGCAGACTAGCGGGAGGGCCCTACGAGCAGTACTTC
CDR3: CASSRLAGGPYEQYF

J: TRBJ2-7
size: .
D: .
V: TRBV6-1
DNA: TGTGCCAGCAGTGAACTTGCCCGAATGTACTTC
CDR3: CASSELARMYF

J: TRBJ2-1
size: .
D: TRBD2
V: TRBV30
DNA: TGTGCCTGGACGGTAGCGGGTCCCTACAATGAGCAGTTCTTC
CDR3: CAWTVAGPYNEQFF

J: TRBJ2-3
size: .
D: TRBD1
V: TRBV27
DNA: TGTGCCAGCCGCCGAGGGGGCGAGGGGACAGATACGCAGTATTTT
CDR3: CASRRGGEGTDTQYF

J: TRBJ2-7
size: .
D: TRBD2
V: TRBV4-3
DNA: TGCGCCAGCAGCCAAGGCGGGGGTTACGAGCAGTACTTC
CDR3: CASSQGGGYEQYF

J: TRBJ2-7
size: .
D: TRBD1
V: TRBV19
DNA: TGTGCCAGTAGGACAGGGGACGACGAGCAGTACTTC
CDR3: CASRTGDDEQYF

J: TRBJ1-1
size: .
D: .
V: TRBV5-1
DNA: TGCGCCAGCGGACCCACAGGGACTGAAGCTTTCTTT
CDR3: CASGPTGTEAFF

J: TRBJ2-1
size: .
D: .
V: TRBV5-1
DNA: TGCGCCAGCAGCTTGCAACCCTACAATGAGCAGTTCTTC
CDR3: CASSLQPYNEQFF

J: TRBJ2-3
size: .
D: .
V: TRBV10-3
DNA: TGTGCCATCAGTGAGTCCGGAGGGGGTAGCACAGATACGCAGTATTTT
CDR3: CAISESGGGSTDTQYF

J: TRBJ1-1
size: .
D: .
V: TRBV11-2
DNA: TGTGCCAGCAGCCCTTCTTCCGGGCGGAACACTGAAGCTTTCTTT
CDR3: CASSPSSGRNTEAFF

J: TRBJ2-1
size: .
D: TRBD2
V: TRBV7-9
DNA: TGTGCCAGCAGCCCTCCGGGGGGACCTTACAATGAGCAGTTCTTC
CDR3: CASSPPGGPYNEQFF

J: TRBJ2-5
size: .
D: .
V: TRBV6-5
DNA: TGTGCCAGCCAATTACAGGGCAGAGAGGAGACCCAGTACTTC
CDR3: CASQLQGREETQYF

J: TRBJ2-7
size: .
D: TRBD2
V: TRBV27
DNA: TGTGCCAGCAGTCCTCTCGGGACTAGCGGGAGCGAGCAGTACTTC
CDR3: CASSPLGTSGSEQYF

J: TRBJ1-5
size: .
D: .
V: TRBV9
DNA: TGTGCCAGCAGCGTTGGGCCTACCCCCAATCAGCCCCAGCATTTT
CDR3: CASSVGPTPNQPQHF

J: TRBJ2-7
size: .
D: .
V: TRBV5-8
DNA: TGTGCCAGCAGCTTGGCGTCTCTTGGGTTTACCTACGAGCAGTACTTC
CDR3: CASSLASLGFTYEQYF

J: TRBJ2-7
size: .
D: .
V: TRBV4-1
DNA: TGCGCCAGCAGCCAAAACCGGGCTTCAGCTGTCTACGAGCAGTACTTC
CDR3: CASSQNRASAVYEQYF

J: TRBJ1-2
size: .
D: .
V: TRBV21-1
DNA: TGTGCCAGCAGCAAAGGTAGAGCGCACGAAGGGGATAACTATGGCTACACCTTC
CDR3: CASSKGRAHEGDNYGYTF

J: TRBJ1-5
size: .
D: .
V: TRBV27
DNA: TGTGCCAGCAAGGCATTCAGGGGTTCGAATCAGCCCCAGCATTTT
CDR3: CASKAFRGSNQPQHF

J: TRBJ2-2
size: once
D: .
V: TRBV27
DNA: TGTGCCAGCAGGGAAACGGGGTTCACCGGGGAGCTGTTTTTT
CDR3: CASRETGFTGELFF

J: TRBJ2-1
size: .
D: .
V: TRBV15
DNA: TGTGCCACCAGCAGAGATGTCCAATACCGGGTTAATGAGCAGTTCTTC
CDR3: CATSRDVQYRVNEQFF

J: TRBJ1-5
size: .
D: .
V: TRBV27
DNA: TGTGCCACCTGCCCAGGTTTCAATCAGCCCCAGCATTTT
CDR3: CATCPGFNQPQHF

J: TRBJ2-7
size: .
D: TRBD1
V: TRBV4-1
DNA: TGCGCCAGCAGCCAAGACCCCGGACAGGGGTCCTACGAGCAGTACTTC
CDR3: CASSQDPGQGSYEQYF

J: TRBJ2-3
size: .
D: .
V: TRBV11-3
DNA: TGTGCCAGCAGCTTAGCAGTGGGCAGGTCGGAGCCAGATACGCAGTATTTT
CDR3: CASSLAVGRSEPDTQYF

J: TRBJ2-7
size: .
D: TRBD2
V: TRBV10-2
DNA: TGCGCCAGCAGAGGGACTAGCAGACCATACGAGCAGTACTTC
CDR3: CASRGTSRPYEQYF

J: TRBJ2-2
size: .
D: .
V: TRBV6-5
DNA: TGTGCCAGCAGTTACGATGGGTTCACCGGGGAGCTGTTTTTT
CDR3: CASSYDGFTGELFF

J: TRBJ1-3
size: .
D: .
V: TRBV9
DNA: TGTGCCAGCAGCGACTTCCACAGTAACACCATATATTTT
CDR3: CASSDFHSNTIYF

J: TRBJ2-1
size: .
D: .
V: TRBV5-8
DNA: TGTGCCAGCAGCTCCGGACTACTCTACAATGAGCAGTTCTTC
CDR3: CASSSGLLYNEQFF

J: TRBJ2-1
size: .
D: TRBD2
V: TRBV7-8
DNA: TGTGCCAGCAGCTACAGCCTAGCGGGGGTGGCCTACAATGAGCAGTTCTTC
CDR3: CASSYSLAGVAYNEQFF

J: TRBJ2-1
size: .
D: .
V: TRBV5-1
DNA: TGCGCCAGCAGCTTGGCGTCGCGCACGGGCGGCGAGCAGTTCTTC
CDR3: CASSLASRTGGEQFF

J: TRBJ1-1
size: .
D: .
V: TRBV5-1
DNA: TGCGCCAGTTCTAAGGCGGAAGATTTGAACACTGAAGCTTTCTTT
CDR3: CASSKAEDLNTEAFF

J: TRBJ2-7
size: .
D: .
V: TRBV13
DNA: TGTGCCAGCAGGTTAGCCTCCTCCTACGAGCAGTACTTC
CDR3: CASRLASSYEQYF

J: TRBJ1-4
size: .
D: TRBD1
V: TRBV19
DNA: TGTGCCAGTATAGCAGGGGGGACTGGCTATGAAAAACTGTTTTTT
CDR3: CASIAGGTGYEKLFF

J: TRBJ1-1
size: .
D: .
V: TRBV10-3
DNA: TGTGCCATCAGTAGGACAGAAAACACTGAAGCTTTCTTT
CDR3: CAISRTENTEAFF

J: TRBJ1-4
size: .
D: TRBD1
V: TRBV4-3
DNA: TGCGCCAGCAGCCAACGGACAGGGGTTGAATTGTTTTTT
CDR3: CASSQRTGVELFF

J: TRBJ2-7
size: .
D: .
V: TRBV18
DNA: TGTGCCAGCTCACCAAGGCAACCGGACGAGCAGTACTTC
CDR3: CASSPRQPDEQYF

J: TRBJ2-7
size: .
D: TRBD2
V: TRBV28
DNA: TGTGCCAGCAGTTTAGAAGCGGGGTTCCCCTACGAGCAGTACTTC
CDR3: CASSLEAGFPYEQYF

J: TRBJ1-1
size: .
D: TRBD1
V: TRBV27
DNA: TGTGCCAGCAGTTTATTAGGGACAGGGGGCGCGAACACTGAAGCTTTCTTT
CDR3: CASSLLGTGGANTEAFF

J: TRBJ2-1
size: .
D: .
V: TRBV27
DNA: TGTGCCAGCAGTGGGACCCAGTGGGGCTACAATGAGCAGTTCTTC
CDR3: CASSGTQWGYNEQFF

J: TRBJ1-1
size: .
D: TRBD1
V: TRBV7-9
DNA: TGTGCCAGCACCTCGGACAGGGCTGAAGCTTTCTTT
CDR3: CASTSDRAEAFF

J: TRBJ1-3
size: .
D: TRBD1
V: TRBV2
DNA: TGTGCAGAAGACAGGGGAGGCAACACCATATATTTT
CDR3: CAEDRGGNTIYF

J: TRBJ1-4
size: .
D: .
V: TRBV6-5
DNA: TGTGCCAGCATACAGGGCTCAACTAATGAAAAACTGTTTTTT
CDR3: CASIQGSTNEKLFF

J: TRBJ1-1
size: .
D: .
V: TRBV4-3
DNA: TGCGCCAGCAGCCAAGATAAGGGTTGGAACACTGAAGCTTTCTTT
CDR3: CASSQDKGWNTEAFF

J: TRBJ2-6
size: .
D: .
V: TRBV30
DNA: TGTGCCTGGAGTGTAACGGGGGCCAACGTCCTGACTTTC
CDR3: CAWSVTGANVLTF

J: TRBJ2-3
size: .
D: .
V: TRBV9
DNA: TGTGCCAGCAGCGTAGTTGGGGGGACTAGCACAGATACGCAGTATTTT
CDR3: CASSVVGGTSTDTQYF

J: TRBJ2-7
size: .
D: TRBD2
V: TRBV4-1
DNA: TGCGCCAGCAGCGTCTATAGCGGGGGAACCTACGAGCAGTACTTC
CDR3: CASSVYSGGTYEQYF

J: TRBJ2-7
size: .
D: TRBD1
V: TRBV5-4
DNA: TGTGCCAGCAGCTTGGGGGACAGCCAGCAGTACTTC
CDR3: CASSLGDSQQYF

J: TRBJ1-1
size: .
D: .
V: TRBV15
DNA: TGTGCCACCAGCAGAGATAATCAGGGGAACACTGAAGCTTTCTTT
CDR3: CATSRDNQGNTEAFF

J: TRBJ2-3
size: .
D: .
V: TRBV5-1
DNA: TGCGCCAGCAGCCCCGAGATCATTCTGACCGCAGGTACAGATACGCAGTATTTT
CDR3: CASSPEIILTAGTDTQYF

J: TRBJ1-1
size: once
D: .
V: TRBV5-1
DNA: TGCGCCAGCAGCTTGGAGTTAGGACAGATGAACACTGAAGCTTTCTTT
CDR3: CASSLELGQMNTEAFF

J: TRBJ1-2
size: .
D: .
V: TRBV28
DNA: TGTGCCAGCAGTTTTCGGCCGGATTCTAACTATGGCTACACCTTC
CDR3: CASSFRPDSNYGYTF

J: TRBJ2-7
size: .
D: .
V: TRBV6-5
DNA: TGTGCCAGCAGTTACTCCGGGGCGGACCCCTACGAGCAGTACTTC
CDR3: CASSYSGADPYEQYF

J: TRBJ2-7
size: .
D: .
V: TRBV7-8
DNA: TGTGCCAGCAGCTCCGAGTGGAGGCACTACGAGCAGTACTTC
CDR3: CASSSEWRHYEQYF

J: TRBJ2-7
size: .
D: .
V: TRBV2
DNA: TGTGCCAGCAGTGAAGGGACCAGCTACGAGCAGTACTTC
CDR3: CASSEGTSYEQYF